This record concerns one T cell receptor beta chain sequence. Six replicates per PBMC sample, mostly from roughly 470 ng of genomic DNA. The method was immunoSEQ multiplex PCR; TCRdb's version includes in-frame clones alone and lacks a portion of them. The repertoire holds 15,000 or so clones, with around two thirds as singletons. Unmatched junction bases numbered 10, after V lost 5 bases and J lost 7 bases. The CDR3 is made up of 14 amino acids. Germline V CDR1 and CDR2: SGHRS, YFSETQ. This entry belongs to a study of neoadjuvant anti-PD-1 for oral cavity cancer. Looking at the study overall: Patients without progression received a fourth nivolumab dose around day 43, then surgical resection on days 50-56.

Patients had newly diagnosed, untreated stage II-IVA oral cavity squamous cell carcinoma. The chain combines TRBV5-1 with TRBJ1-1, with 8 nucleotides matching TRBD1. This receptor was identified in a person between 35 and 79 years old with oral cavity squamous cell carcinoma. The sample here was PBMCs, taken before nivolumab (anti-PD-1) treatment. The CDR3 nucleotides read TGCGCCAGCAGTCCCAGGGGGCGCGAGGATGAAGCTTTCTTT. As protein: CASSPRGREDEAFF.